These 9 T cell receptor beta chains came from one sample sequenced in a study of blood T cell repertoires in COVID-19. Measured with immunoSEQ multiplex PCR; TCRdb has only the in-frame clones, and not every one. This sample carries approximately 230,000 clones, 70% to 90% of them seen once, and the ten largest clones take over 1.3%. Material: peripheral blood. The receptors stem from a man of 80 years or more with acute or convalescent COVID-19.

The chain combines TRBV27 with TRBJ1-1, with a tentative D call TRBD1 (5 bases). Trimming took 2 bases from V and 3 from J, leaving 13 bases between them. The CDR3 has 15 amino acids. Germline lookup yields CDR1 MNHEY and CDR2 SMNVEV (reference sequence). DNA of the CDR3: TGTGCCAGCAGTTTAAGGTCCAGGGTTGACACTGAAGCTTTCTTT. This encodes CASSLRSRVDTEAFF.

CDR3 coding DNA: TGCAGCGGACTAGCGGGAACCTACAATGAGCAGTTCTTC. Encoded protein: CSGLAGTYNEQFF. This chain joins TRBV29-1 and TRBJ2-1, with TRBD2 identical over 11 bases. The length of the CDR3 is 13 residues. With 7 bases clipped from V and 2 bases from J, the junction kept 1 base outside the gene matches. CDR1 is SQVTM, CDR2 ANQGSEA, per germline.

The rearrangement links TRBV5-1 to TRBJ2-3, with a weak D call TRBD1 (5 bases). CDR1 SGHRS and CDR2 YFSETQ come from the germline V gene. The CDR3 runs 16 residues. With 1 base removed from V and 1 base from J, the gap between germline ends came to 13 bases. The CDR3 loop is CASSLSAGSGTDTQYF. In DNA form, the CDR3 reads TGCGCCAGCAGCTTGTCGGCAGGGTCGGGCACAGATACGCAGTATTTT.

The chain employs TRBV7-2 and TRBJ1-2, with D possibly matching TRBD1 (6 bases). The CDR3 has 13 residues. Between the trimmed V and J ends, which lost 5 bases and 4 bases, there was a span of 11 bases. In germline, CDR1 is SGHTA, CDR2 FQGNSA. The CDR3 sequence is CASSTGRGYGYTF. The CDR3 DNA is TGTGCCAGCAGCACAGGGAGGGGCTATGGCTACACCTTC. Filled out from reference TRBV7-2 and TRBJ1-2, the complete variable domain reads GAGVSQSPSNKVTEKGKDVELRCDPISGHTALYWYRQSLGQGLEFLIYFQGNSAPDKSGLPSDRFSAERTGGSVSTLTIQRTQQEDSAVYLCASSTGRGYGYTFGSGTRLTVV.

The chain uses TRBV29-1 and TRBJ2-1; 9 nucleotides match TRBD2. The CDR3 length is 12 residues. Germline loops: CDR1 SQVTM, CDR2 ANQGSEA. The V and J ends lost 7 bases and 11 bases, in that order; junction bases with no gene match: 9. CDR3 region: CSGLAGPAKQFF. The CDR3 DNA sequence: TGCAGCGGCCTAGCGGGGCCCGCCAAGCAGTTCTTC.

V usage is TRBV29-1 and J usage is TRBJ1-2, with 8 nucleotides matching TRBD1. J lost 6 bases, V lost 3 bases, and 6 bases had no gene match. This CDR3 comprises 13 residues. From germline, CDR1 is SQVTM and CDR2 ANQGSEA. The CDR3 is CSVEKDRDHGYTF. In DNA, the CDR3 is TGCAGCGTTGAGAAGGACAGGGACCATGGCTACACCTTC. Full variable domain (remainder filled in from reference TRBV29-1 and TRBJ1-2): SAVISQKPSRDICQRGTSLTIQCQVDSQVTMMFWYRQQPGQSLTLIATANQGSEATYESGFVIDKFPISRPNLTFSTLTVSNMSPEDSSIYLCSVEKDRDHGYTFGSGTRLTVV.

The chain carries TRBV15 and TRBJ1-2; 7 bases fit TRBD1. The V gene end was trimmed by 0 bases and the J gene end by 2 bases; junction bases not matched to a gene: 6. CDR3 size: 16 residues. Looked up from germline, CDR1 is LNHNV and CDR2 is YYDKDF (reference sequence). In nucleotides, the CDR3 is TGTGCCACCAGCAGAGACGGGGACAGAACCAACTATGGCTACACCTTC. Its protein is CATSRDGDRTNYGYTF.

DNA for the CDR3: TGTGCCAGCTCACCCAATTTCGCGGGGAACAATGAGCAGTTCTTC. Translating gives CASSPNFAGNNEQFF. The rearrangement joins TRBV18 to TRBJ2-1, with D possibly being TRBD2 (6 bases). The germline gives CDR1 KGHSH, CDR2 LQKENI. The ends were cut back, 3 bases at V and 5 bases at J, with 14 bases in the middle. The CDR3 extends over 15 amino acids.

V is TRBV11-1 and J is TRBJ2-7, with TRBD2 matching 7 bases. Germline V gene data show CDR1 as SGHAT and CDR2 as FQDESV (reference sequence). The CDR3 consists of 16 residues. J was trimmed by 5 bases and V by 5 bases; bases with no gene match: 15. This CDR3 reads CASSILGTPGGDEQYF. The CDR3 region has the DNA TGTGCCAGCAGCATTCTTGGGACTCCGGGAGGCGACGAGCAGTACTTC.